This T cell receptor beta chain was recovered during a study of blood T cell repertoires in COVID-19. Across the study: The analysed material was cDNA or gDNA that came from T cells, B-cell-depleted T cells, or PBMCs.

Only in-frame clones appear in the TCRdb table, and some are missing; sequencing was by immunoSEQ multiplex PCR. The sample includes roughly 56,000 clones, roughly nine tenths seen only once; the top ten take 43%. The CDR3 is 14 amino acids. With V trimmed by 4 bases and J by 3 bases, 7 bases remained unmatched. Per the germline V gene, CDR1 is SQVTM and CDR2 is ANQGSEA. The chain combines TRBV29-1 with TRBJ2-3, with 7 positions matching TRBD2. Sequencing was performed on peripheral blood. This clonotype was sampled from a woman between 55 and 75 years old with COVID-19, enrolled during active disease. The DNA of the CDR3 is TGCAGCGTTGTGCTATTGGGAGGGACAGATACGCAGTATTTT. This encodes CSVVLLGGTDTQYF.